A selection of T cell receptor beta chains follows, all from one sample in a study of preoperative IRX-2 immunotherapy in early breast cancer. The data were produced by immunoSEQ multiplex PCR, yet TCRdb's version contains in-frame clones alone and is incomplete. The data contain under 40,000 clones, 85% to 90% of them singletons. Sequenced here: tumor tissue, sampled after IRX-2 immunotherapy. These receptors originate from a human donor with breast cancer. Both conserved end residues are part of each CDR3. Each record gives: clone size, J gene, D gene, CDR3 length, V gene, CDR3 protein, CDR3 DNA. A D gene is named only where the DNA matches it firmly. Clone size is stated in some rows and not others, as once, few, many or a class when expanded.

>-|TRBJ2-2|-|13|TRBV30
CAWTLLNTGELFF
TGTGCCTGGACCCTTCTGAACACCGGGGAGCTGTTTTTT
>-|TRBJ1-2|-|21|TRBV4-2
CASSQDYPGGWTDSGDYGYTF
TGTGCCAGCAGCCAAGATTATCCGGGAGGATGGACTGATTCCGGGGACTATGGCTACACCTTC
>-|TRBJ2-5|-|13|TRBV19
CASREGGGGTQYF
TGTGCCAGTAGGGAGGGGGGAGGTGGAACCCAGTACTTC
>-|TRBJ2-1|-|14|TRBV7-7
CASSSPGYYNEQFF
TGTGCCAGCAGCTCCCCAGGCTACTACAATGAGCAGTTCTTC
>once|TRBJ1-5|TRBD1|14|TRBV7-4
CASSVRQGTQPQHF
TGTGCCAGCAGCGTTAGACAGGGTACTCAGCCCCAGCATTTT
>-|TRBJ1-5|-|14|TRBV28
CASSPRGYNQPQHF
TGTGCCAGCAGCCCCCGGGGGTACAATCAGCCCCAGCATTTT
>few|TRBJ1-1|TRBD1|16|TRBV6-8
CASSYSIGQGKTEAFF
TGTGCCAGCAGTTACTCGATTGGACAGGGTAAGACTGAAGCTTTCTTT
>-|TRBJ1-4|-|15|TRBV5-1
CASSLVKGSNEKLFF
TGCGCCAGCAGCTTGGTCAAGGGATCTAATGAAAAACTGTTTTTT
>once|TRBJ1-4|-|14|TRBV18
CASSPGVPNEKLFF
TGTGCCAGCTCACCGGGGGTCCCTAATGAAAAACTGTTTTTT
>-|TRBJ2-1|-|13|TRBV28
CASSAADRNEQFF
TGTGCCAGCAGCGCGGCGGACCGCAATGAGCAGTTCTTC
>-|TRBJ2-5|TRBD1|16|TRBV18
CASSPLGQAVKETQYF
TGTGCCAGCTCACCGCTTGGACAGGCCGTAAAAGAGACCCAGTACTTC
>once|TRBJ2-1|-|13|TRBV19
CASSILSGNEQFF
TGTGCCAGTAGTATATTGTCTGGCAATGAGCAGTTCTTC
>-|TRBJ2-7|-|12|TRBV12-5
CASGGTGYEQYF
TGTGCCAGCGGGGGGACAGGGTACGAGCAGTACTTC
>-|TRBJ2-5|-|14|TRBV5-1
CASSLATGGETQYF
TGCGCCAGCAGCTTGGCGACAGGCGGGGAGACCCAGTACTTC
>-|TRBJ1-3|-|16|TRBV12-2
CASRFLGGHPGNTIYF
TGTGCAAGCCGCTTCCTTGGGGGGCACCCTGGAAACACCATATATTTT
>-|TRBJ1-1|-|13|TRBV7-1
CASSPPSNTEAFF
TGTGCCAGCAGCCCGCCGTCGAACACTGAAGCTTTCTTT
>once|TRBJ2-1|TRBD2|16|TRBV11-3
CASSLGSGRTYNEQFF
TGTGCCAGCAGCTTAGGTAGCGGGAGGACCTACAATGAGCAGTTCTTC